These 27 T cell receptor beta chains came from one sample sequenced in a study of PD-L1 blockade in urothelial cancer. The repertoire was sequenced with immunoSEQ multiplex PCR; TCRdb's copy has only in-frame clones and lacks some. The sample has 45,000 to 55,000 clones, roughly 88% seen once. Described time point: peripheral blood 6 weeks after treatment start. This sample comprised PBMCs, obtained around atezolizumab (anti-PD-L1) treatment. The receptors were gathered from a man in his fifties with urothelial cancer.

V is TRBV27 and J is TRBJ2-5; 12 nucleotides align to TRBD1. CDR1 is MNHEY and CDR2 is SMNVEV in the germline V gene (reference sequence). Germline trimming cut 6 bases from V and 5 bases from J; bases unmatched to any gene: 4. There are 14 residues in the CDR3. The chain's CDR3 is CASSSGTGGETQYF. The CDR3 DNA sequence: TGTGCCAGCAGCTCCGGGACAGGGGGCGAGACCCAGTACTTC.

The V gene is TRBV6-1, the J gene TRBJ2-3; 9 nucleotides agree with TRBD1. The CDR3 is 15 amino acids. Per the germline V gene, CDR1 is MNHNS and CDR2 is SASEGT. V dropped 1 base and J dropped 6; count of bases not matched to a gene: 5. DNA of the CDR3: TGTGCCAGCAGTGAAGAGGGGACAGGGTGGGATACGCAGTATTTT. As protein: CASSEEGTGWDTQYF.

The chain recombines TRBV5-6 with TRBJ1-2, with D possibly TRBD1 on 6 matching bases. Trimming cost V 4 bases and J 4 bases, with 11 bases left between them. Germline V CDR1 and CDR2: SGHDT, YYEEEE. The CDR3 runs 13 residues. For the CDR3, the DNA is TGTGCCAGCAGCCTTGACAGGTTCTATGGCTACACCTTC. The encoded protein is CASSLDRFYGYTF. The variable domain in full, with the rest retrieved from reference TRBV5-6 and TRBJ1-2, is DAGVTQSPTHLIKTRGQQVTLRCSPKSGHDTVSWYQQALGQGPQFIFQYYEEEERQRGNFPDRFSGHQFPNYSSELNVNALLLGDSALYLCASSLDRFYGYTFGSGTRLTVV.

This chain links TRBV7-9 with TRBJ2-5; no definite D call. CDR1 is SEHNR and CDR2 is FQNEAQ in the germline V gene (reference sequence). V gave up 6 bases and J gave up 0 bases, with 11 bases separating them. CDR3 length: 14 amino acids. The DNA for the CDR3 is TGTGCCAGCAGGGTAGTGTCCTACCAAGAGACCCAGTACTTC. Encoded protein: CASRVVSYQETQYF.

This chain joins TRBV10-3 and TRBJ2-1, with 9 bases fitting TRBD1. Germline lookup yields CDR1 ENHRY and CDR2 SYGVKD. The CDR3 loop spans 18 amino acids. The trim removed 4 bases at V and 3 bases at J, leaving 13 bases unmatched. CDR3 region: CAISVSGQGSLLYNEQFF. The DNA of the CDR3 is TGTGCCATCAGTGTAAGCGGACAGGGGTCCCTACTCTACAATGAGCAGTTCTTC.

In its sample, this clone ranks as large. V usage is TRBV18 and J usage is TRBJ2-1, with TRBD1 identical over 8 bases. The length of the CDR3 is 16 residues. Germline-derived CDR1 and CDR2 are KGHSH and LQKENI. Trimming at V came to 0 bases and at J to 6 bases, leaving 7 bases not matched to a gene. For the CDR3, the DNA is TGTGCCAGCTCACCACCCCTCCAGGGGGCCCCCAATGAGCAGTTCTTC. Amino acid sequence: CASSPPLQGAPNEQFF.

The V call is TRBV7-2, the J call TRBJ1-2, with TRBD1 matching 7 bases. CDR1 is SGHTA and CDR2 is FQGNSA in the germline V gene. CDR3 length: 13 amino acids. V was pared by 5 bases and J by 4 bases, with 4 bases of the junction left unmatched. The CDR3 DNA reads as TGTGCCAGCAGCCCCGACAGGGTCTATGGCTACACCTTC. The encoded protein is CASSPDRVYGYTF. Filled out from reference TRBV7-2 and TRBJ1-2, the complete variable domain reads GAGVSQSPSNKVTEKGKDVELRCDPISGHTALYWYRQSLGQGLEFLIYFQGNSAPDKSGLPSDRFSAERTGGSVSTLTIQRTQQEDSAVYLCASSPDRVYGYTFGSGTRLTVV.

V usage is TRBV2 and J usage is TRBJ2-3; perhaps TRBD2 as D (5 bases). V was pared by 4 bases and J by 0 bases, with 11 bases between. The CDR3 sequence is 15 residues long. CDR1 and CDR2 (germline): SNHLY, FYNNEI. Here the CDR3 reads CASSGVASSTDTQYF. CDR3 DNA sequence: TGTGCCAGCAGTGGAGTAGCGTCTAGCACAGATACGCAGTATTTT.

The chain couples TRBV11-2 to TRBJ1-3; D perhaps matches TRBD1 (5 bases). Germline assignment: CDR1 SGHAT and CDR2 FQNNGV. V shed 4 bases and J shed 0 bases, with 16 bases lying between them. The CDR3 length is 17 residues. The CDR3 coding sequence is TGTGCCAGCAGCTCGACCAGAGCGGGACGCTCTGGAAACACCATATATTTT. Translation gives CASSSTRAGRSGNTIYF.

This chain uses TRBV4-3 with TRBJ2-3; D unresolved. The CDR3 is 14 residues long. Germline values: CDR1 LGHNA, CDR2 YSLEER. Trimming took off 0 bases at V and 5 bases at J, with 9 bases between the two ends. Written as DNA, the CDR3 is TGCGCCAGCAGCCAAGATGGCCGCCGAGATACGCAGTATTTT. Translated, it gives CASSQDGRRDTQYF.

By share, this clone ranks as medium-sized. The rearrangement joins TRBV2 to TRBJ1-2; D remains ambiguous. Per germline, CDR1 SNHLY and CDR2 FYNNEI. CDR3 length: 14 residues. The V gene lost 3 bases and the J gene lost 4 bases, with 12 bases spanning the gap. Written as DNA, the CDR3 is TGTGCCAGCAGTGATTCTAGGCAGCTCTATGGCTACACCTTC. It encodes CASSDSRQLYGYTF.

The rearrangement links TRBV9 to TRBJ2-5, with 8 bases that match TRBD2. V shed 6 bases and J 1 base; nucleotides not matched to a gene: 8. Germline V gives CDR1 SGDLS, CDR2 YYNGEE. The length of the CDR3 is 15 residues. CDR3 in amino acids: CASTSGAGVQETQYF. Here the CDR3 DNA reads TGTGCCAGCACCTCGGGAGCGGGGGTCCAAGAGACCCAGTACTTC.

The gene calls are TRBV13 and TRBJ1-4, with D possibly being TRBD1 (6 bases). In germline, CDR1 is PRHDT, CDR2 FYEKMQ (reference sequence). V was clipped by 6 bases and J by 7 bases, with 15 bases between them. The CDR3 extends over 14 amino acids. The CDR3 region is CASRPPGGREKLFF. As DNA, the CDR3 is TGTGCCAGCAGACCACCGGGGGGCCGTGAAAAACTGTTTTTT.

The gene calls are TRBV4-1 and TRBJ1-2, with D maybe TRBD1 (5 bases). The germline V gene has CDR1 MGHRA and CDR2 YSYEKL. The CDR3 covers 14 residues. The V end lost 1 base, the J end lost 8 bases, and 14 bases lay between the germline ends. CDR3 in DNA: TGCGCCAGCAGCCAAGCCGCCCTGCCAGGGGGCTACACCTTC. This translates into CASSQAALPGGYTF.

This clone has only one observation. The chain combines TRBV15 with TRBJ1-2; 12 bases align to TRBD1. V lost 2 bases, J lost 0 bases, and 10 bases stayed unmatched. Germline CDR1 and CDR2: LNHNV and YYDKDF (reference sequence). The CDR3 has 19 amino acids. The CDR3 DNA follows: TGTGCCACCAGCAGAATCCGGTCGGGACAGGGGGCAGCTAACTATGGCTACACCTTC. It specifies CATSRIRSGQGAANYGYTF.

The rearrangement uses TRBV18 and TRBJ2-7, with 7 bases fitting TRBD2. CDR1 and CDR2 (germline): KGHSH, LQKENI. V lost 0 bases, J lost 4 bases, and 6 bases stayed unmatched. The CDR3 totals 15 residues. Here the CDR3 reads CASSPPTSLTYEQYF. Here the CDR3 DNA reads TGTGCCAGCTCACCACCGACTAGCTTAACGTACGAGCAGTACTTC.

The chain is built from TRBV4-2 and TRBJ2-2, with D perhaps matching TRBD2 (5 bases). Looked up from germline, CDR1 is LGHNA and CDR2 is YNFKEQ. The CDR3 runs to 18 residues. Trimming shortened V by 1 base and J by 2 bases, and 17 bases separated the two germline ends. In nucleotides, the CDR3 is TGTGCCAGCAGCCAAGGACTGCCGAAGACTACCAACACCGGGGAGCTGTTTTTT. This sequence encodes CASSQGLPKTTNTGELFF.

The V and J genes are TRBV27 and TRBJ2-1; TRBD2 aligns across 7 bases. The V and J ends lost 8 bases and 6 bases, in that order; junction bases with no gene match: 10. The CDR3 loop spans 14 amino acids. Germline loops: CDR1 MNHEY, CDR2 SMNVEV (reference sequence). Written as DNA, the CDR3 is TGTGCCAGCTGGGCGCGGGGGTCTTTCAATGAGCAGTTCTTC. Protein sequence: CASWARGSFNEQFF.

The chain joins TRBV7-9 to TRBJ1-1; 8 positions agree with TRBD1. Trimming took 6 bases from V and 1 from J; bases not matched to a gene: 1. Germline V CDR1 and CDR2: SEHNR, FQNEAQ (reference sequence). The CDR3 runs 13 residues. The CDR3 sequence: CASRGQGNTEAFF. Here the CDR3 DNA reads TGTGCCAGCAGAGGACAGGGGAACACTGAAGCTTTCTTT.

V is TRBV2 and J is TRBJ2-1; tentatively, D is TRBD2 (6 bases). Trimming left V 0 bases short and J 4 bases short, with 7 bases between. The CDR3 consists of 14 residues. CDR1 is SNHLY and CDR2 is FYNNEI in the germline V gene. The CDR3 spells CASSEAGLYNEQFF. The CDR3 coding sequence is TGTGCCAGCAGTGAAGCGGGACTTTACAATGAGCAGTTCTTC.

V gene TRBV19 combines with J gene TRBJ2-1; a weak D match, TRBD1 (5 bases). The CDR3 runs 12 residues. Per germline, CDR1 LNHDA and CDR2 SQIVND (reference sequence). V was cut by 5 bases and J by 7 bases, with 9 bases left in between. CDR3 sequence: CASSSRVNEQFF. The CDR3 DNA follows: TGTGCCAGTAGTTCCAGGGTAAATGAGCAGTTCTTC. The whole variable domain, remainder taken from reference TRBV19 and TRBJ2-1, is DGGITQSPKYLFRKEGQNVTLSCEQNLNHDAMYWYRQDPGQGLRLIYYSQIVNDFQKGDIAEGYSVSREKKESFPLTVTSAQKNPTAFYLCASSSRVNEQFFGPGTRLTVL.

The chain uses TRBV5-1 and TRBJ2-2; TRBD1 is a possible D gene (6 bases). V shed 9 bases and J shed 3 bases, with 15 bases lying between them. There are 14 residues in the CDR3. CDR1 and CDR2 (germline): SGHRS, YFSETQ. The DNA for the CDR3 is TGCGCCACCAAAGGGGGTCGAGACACCGGGGAGCTGTTTTTT. This encodes CATKGGRDTGELFF.

The chain has TRBV21-1 and TRBJ2-3; TRBD2 is taken as the D call from the table, unchecked against the DNA. TRBV21-1 has pseudogene status. This CDR3 contains 17 residues. This CDR3 is CASSFHRPGLAGDTQYF. The DNA for the CDR3 is TGTGCCAGCAGCTTTCATAGGCCGGGACTAGCGGGGGATACGCAGTATTTT.

The V gene is TRBV19, the J gene TRBJ2-2, with 8 positions matching TRBD2. Germline V gene data show CDR1 as LNHDA and CDR2 as SQIVND (reference sequence). Germline trimming cut 6 bases from V and 8 bases from J; bases unmatched to any gene: 8. CDR3 size: 14 residues. Here the CDR3 reads CASRSSGRTGELFF. The DNA for the CDR3 is TGTGCCAGTAGATCCAGCGGGAGAACTGGGGAGCTGTTTTTT.

V gene TRBV7-3 combines with J gene TRBJ2-1, with 10 nucleotides matching TRBD2. The CDR3 sequence is 17 residues long. V lost 5 bases and J lost 6; bases outside the gene matches: 13. The germline V gene encodes CDR1 SGHTA and CDR2 FQGTGA. For the CDR3, the DNA is TGTGCCAGCAGCACCGTCCATCTAGCGGGGGCCCTCAATGAGCAGTTCTTC. Encoded protein: CASSTVHLAGALNEQFF. The variable domain in full, completed from reference TRBV7-3 and TRBJ2-1, reads GAGVSQTPSNKVTEKGKYVELRCDPISGHTALYWYRQSLGQGPEFLIYFQGTGAADDSGLPNDRFFAVRPEGSVSTLKIQRTERGDSAVYLCASSTVHLAGALNEQFFGPGTRLTVL.

The chain joins TRBV7-6 to TRBJ2-2, with 11 bases identical to TRBD1. The CDR3 is made up of 15 amino acids. Trimming removed 5 bases from V and 4 bases from J; junction bases left unmatched: 3. From germline, CDR1 is SGHVS and CDR2 FNYEAQ. The CDR3 region is CASSPGTGGTGELFF. CDR3 in DNA: TGTGCCAGCAGCCCAGGGACAGGGGGCACCGGGGAGCTGTTTTTT.

The chain links TRBV6-1 to TRBJ2-7, with D possibly TRBD2 on 5 matching bases. The CDR3 spans 12 residues. Germline loops: CDR1 MNHNS, CDR2 SASEGT. V shed 4 bases and J shed 4 bases, with 8 bases lying between them. CDR3 sequence (DNA): TGTGCCAGCAGTGCCCCGGGATACGAGCAGTACTTC. Encoded protein: CASSAPGYEQYF.